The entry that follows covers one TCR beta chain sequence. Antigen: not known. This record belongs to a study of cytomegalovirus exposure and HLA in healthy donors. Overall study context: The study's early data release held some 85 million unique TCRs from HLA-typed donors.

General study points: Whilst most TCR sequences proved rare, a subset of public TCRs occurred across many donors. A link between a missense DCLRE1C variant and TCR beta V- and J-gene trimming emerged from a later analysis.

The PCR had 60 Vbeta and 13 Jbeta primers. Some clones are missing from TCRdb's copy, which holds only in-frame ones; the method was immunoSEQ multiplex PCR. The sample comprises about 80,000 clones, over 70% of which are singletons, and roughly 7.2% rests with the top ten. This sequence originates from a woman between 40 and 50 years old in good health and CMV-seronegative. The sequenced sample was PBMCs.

As DNA, the CDR3 is TGTGCCAGCTCACCGACAGGGAGCGGGGGGGCTTCTGGGGCCAACGTCCTGACTTTC. Translated, it gives CASSPTGSGGASGANVLTF. J is TRBJ2-6 and V is TRBV18, with 10 bases fitting TRBD2. V gave up 3 bases and J gave up 1 base; unmatched junction bases: 9. Germline V gene lookup returns CDR1 KGHSH and CDR2 LQKENI. The CDR3 covers 19 residues.